This TCR beta chain was sequenced during a study of identical twins. Findings of the study overall: Memory repertoires showed no such pattern, whereas abundant cord blood beta clonotypes carried fewer insertions. Weaker excess twin sharing was observed in beta out-of-frame sequences. Out-of-frame alpha sequences common to twins exhibited a surplus of low generation probability.

CDR3 length equals 16 residues. CDR1 is MGHRA, CDR2 YSYEKL, per germline. V shed 4 bases and J 0 bases; nucleotides not matched to a gene: 6. In this sample, this clonotype turned up a few times. The antigen remains unidentified. Template switching added a universal primer site; cDNA carried unique molecular identifiers. MiXCR, applied by TCRdb to the 5' RACE reads, yields one record per CDR3 protein. The sample has 250,000 to 300,000 distinct CDR3 sequences, about 8.3% seen once. The sample was also linked to a second study, of yellow fever vaccine responses in identical twins.

This TCR was recovered from a woman aged 18-29 years in good health. This chain uses TRBV4-1 with TRBJ2-3, with 8 bases identical to TRBD2. The material sequenced was CD8+ T cells sorted from blood. CDR3 DNA: TGCGCCAGCAGCCTTCGGACTAGCCTAAGCACAGATACGCAGTATTTT. It codes for CASSLRTSLSTDTQYF.